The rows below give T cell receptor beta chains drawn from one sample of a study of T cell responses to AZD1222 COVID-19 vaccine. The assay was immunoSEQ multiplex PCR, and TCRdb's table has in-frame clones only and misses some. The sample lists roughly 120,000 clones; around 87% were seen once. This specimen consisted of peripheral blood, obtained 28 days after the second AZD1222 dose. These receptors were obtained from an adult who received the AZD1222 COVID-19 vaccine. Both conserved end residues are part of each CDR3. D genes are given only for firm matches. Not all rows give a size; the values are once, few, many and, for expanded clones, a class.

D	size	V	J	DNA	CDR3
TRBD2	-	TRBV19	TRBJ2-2	TGTGCCAGTCGACGTCGGGGGGACACCGGGGAGCTGTTTTTT	CASRRRGDTGELFF
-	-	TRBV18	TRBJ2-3	TGTGCCAGCTCACCACCAACAGGGTCGGGCACAGATACGCAGTATTTT	CASSPPTGSGTDTQYF
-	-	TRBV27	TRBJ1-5	TGTGCCAGCAGCACCAATTCCGGGGACAATCAGCCCCAGCATTTT	CASSTNSGDNQPQHF
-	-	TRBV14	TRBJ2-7	TGTGCCAGCAGCCAAGCTCCATCCACCAAGCAGTACTTC	CASSQAPSTKQYF
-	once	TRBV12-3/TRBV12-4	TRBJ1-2	TGTGCCAGCAGTTTAGCTGGCTACACCTTC	CASSLAGYTF
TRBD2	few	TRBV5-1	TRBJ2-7	TGCGCCAGCAGCTACCCGCGGGGGGCTGTTGTGCACGAGCAGTACTTC	CASSYPRGAVVHEQYF
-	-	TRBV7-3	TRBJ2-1	TGTGCCAGCAGCTTAAATGAGAATGAGCAGTTCTTC	CASSLNENEQFF
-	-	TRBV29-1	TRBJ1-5	TGCAGCGTTGGGCAGGGCATAAATCAGCCCCAGCATTTT	CSVGQGINQPQHF
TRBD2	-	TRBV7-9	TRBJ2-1	TGTGCCAGCAGCTTAAGTGAGGCGGGAGGCAATGAGCAGTTCTTC	CASSLSEAGGNEQFF
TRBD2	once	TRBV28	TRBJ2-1	TGTGCCACCAGGACTAGCGGGAGAAGTGATACTGAGCAGTTCTTC	CATRTSGRSDTEQFF
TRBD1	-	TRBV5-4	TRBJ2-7	TGTGCCAGCAGCTTGACAGGGGCCTACGAGCAGTACTTC	CASSLTGAYEQYF
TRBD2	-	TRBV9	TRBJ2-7	TGTGCCAGCAGCGTAGCTGGGACTAGCGGGACCTCCGAGCAGTACTTC	CASSVAGTSGTSEQYF
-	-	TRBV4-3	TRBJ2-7	TGCGCCAGCAGCCAAGATCCACAGGTCTCCTACGAGCAGTACTTC	CASSQDPQVSYEQYF
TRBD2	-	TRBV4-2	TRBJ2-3	TGTGCCAGCAGCCAAGACCCGGGGGGGCGGACAGATACGCAGTATTTT	CASSQDPGGRTDTQYF
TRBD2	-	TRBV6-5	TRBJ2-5	TGTGCCAGCACTAGCGGGGGTTCGAAGACCCAGTACTTC	CASTSGGSKTQYF
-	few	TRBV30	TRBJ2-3	TGTGCCTGGAGTGGTCCGGGTTGGGGGGCTGGAGATACGCAGTATTTT	CAWSGPGWGAGDTQYF
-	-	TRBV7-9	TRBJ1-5	TGTGCCAGCAGCTTAGTCACTAGCAATCAGCCCCAGCATTTT	CASSLVTSNQPQHF
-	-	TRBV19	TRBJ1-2	TGTGCCAGTAGTATCCCCGGCGGCTACACCTTC	CASSIPGGYTF
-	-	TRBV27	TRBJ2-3	TGTGCCAGCAGTTCCACCCTAGATACGCAGTATTTT	CASSSTLDTQYF
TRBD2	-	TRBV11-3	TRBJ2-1	TGTGCCAGCAGCAAAAGGGGAGGGAATGAGCAGTTCTTC	CASSKRGGNEQFF
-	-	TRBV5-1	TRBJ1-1	TGCGCCAGAATACTGAACACTGAAGCTTTCTTT	CARILNTEAFF
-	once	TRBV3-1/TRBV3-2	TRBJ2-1	TGTGCCAGCAGCCAGGGGGCATCCTACAATGAGCAGTTCTTC	CASSQGASYNEQFF
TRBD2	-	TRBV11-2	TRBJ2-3	TGTGCCAGCAGCTTAGTACCCCGGGGGGGTACCTATACGCAGTATTTT	CASSLVPRGGTYTQYF
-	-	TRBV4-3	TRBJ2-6	TGCGCCAGCAGCCAAGAGAGTCCCTACTCTGGGGCCAACGTCCTGACTTTC	CASSQESPYSGANVLTF
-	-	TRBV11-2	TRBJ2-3	TGTGCCAGCAGCAAGGAGATCACAGATACGCAGTATTTT	CASSKEITDTQYF
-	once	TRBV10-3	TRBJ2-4	TGTGCCATCAGTGGTTTATCGGGGACCAAAAACATTCAGTACTTC	CAISGLSGTKNIQYF
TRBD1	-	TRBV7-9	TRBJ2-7	TGTGCCAGCAGCACGACAGGGGCCTCCTACGAGCAGTACTTC	CASSTTGASYEQYF
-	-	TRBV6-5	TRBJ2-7	TGTGCCAGCAGTCCAACTAGGGGCTCCTACGAGCAGTACTTC	CASSPTRGSYEQYF
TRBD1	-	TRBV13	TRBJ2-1	TGTGCCAGCAGCTTCGGACAGGTCCACAATGAGCAGTTCTTC	CASSFGQVHNEQFF
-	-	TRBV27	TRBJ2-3	TGTGCCAGCAGTTTATTATACACAGATACGCAGTATTTT	CASSLLYTDTQYF
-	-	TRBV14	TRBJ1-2	TGTGCCAGCAGCCAAGCCAGGGCCTATGGCTACACCTTC	CASSQARAYGYTF